The sample holds many counts of the clone carrying this T cell receptor (beta chain). This specimen belongs to a study of T cells in Graves' hyperthyroidism and ophthalmopathy. CDR3 length equals 13 residues. V lost 8 bases and J lost 3, with 13 bases in between. Amplified TCR beta CDR3 regions came from RNA transcripts. Researchers ran a first-round RT-PCR on the TCR CDR3 using the HTBI primer set. TCRdb recomputed calls from the multiplex PCR reads with MiXCR, one row per CDR3 protein. This table has 750,000 to 950,000 distinct CDR3 sequences, about 38% appearing once. Sample: blood. The TCR originated in a man between 18 and 29 years old with Graves' hyperthyroidism. V is TRBV12-3 or TRBV12-4 and J is TRBJ1-2; possibly TRBD1 for D (6 bases). CDR3: CASYGQSDYGYTF. The CDR3 DNA is TGTGCCAGCTACGGACAGTCGGACTATGGCTACACCTTC.